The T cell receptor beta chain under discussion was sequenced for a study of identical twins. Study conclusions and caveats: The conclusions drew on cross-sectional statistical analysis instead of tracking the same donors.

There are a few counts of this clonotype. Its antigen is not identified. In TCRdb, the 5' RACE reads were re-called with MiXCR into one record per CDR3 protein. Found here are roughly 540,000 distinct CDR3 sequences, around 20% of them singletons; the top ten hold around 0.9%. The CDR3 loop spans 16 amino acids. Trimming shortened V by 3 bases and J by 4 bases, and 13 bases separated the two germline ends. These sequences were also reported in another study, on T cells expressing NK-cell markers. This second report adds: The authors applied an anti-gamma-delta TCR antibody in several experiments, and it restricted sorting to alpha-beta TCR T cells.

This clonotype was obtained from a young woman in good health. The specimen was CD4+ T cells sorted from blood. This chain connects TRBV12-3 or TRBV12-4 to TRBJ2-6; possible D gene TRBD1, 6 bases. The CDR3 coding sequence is TGTGCCAGCAGTTTTCGACAGGCGGCCGGGGCCAACGTCCTGACTTTC. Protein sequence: CASSFRQAAGANVLTF.